Listed below are T cell receptor beta chains from one sample, sequenced in a study of T cell responses to AZD1222 COVID-19 vaccine. TCRdb's copy holds only in-frame clones and misses some; the assay was immunoSEQ multiplex PCR. The sample lists 84,000 or so clones; about 85% were seen once. The sample in question was peripheral blood, obtained on day 0 of AZD1222 vaccination. All receptors derive from an adult in good health. Both conserved end residues are part of each CDR3. A D gene is named only where the DNA matches it firmly. Rows give clone size only sometimes, using once, few, many, or a class for an expanded clone.

TRBV4-1	once	16	-	TRBJ2-3	TGCGCCAGCAGCCAAGATTTTGAGGGGACCCTCGATACGCAGTATTTT	CASSQDFEGTLDTQYF
TRBV18	-	20	TRBD2	TRBJ2-7	TGTGCCAGCTCCCGTGGACCCGAGTGGGGACTAGCGGGAGGCTCCTACGAGCAGTACTTC	CASSRGPEWGLAGGSYEQYF
TRBV6-5	-	13	TRBD2	TRBJ2-5	TGTGCCAGCGGGGCGGGAGGCGGAGAGACCCAGTACTTC	CASGAGGGETQYF
TRBV30	-	14	TRBD1	TRBJ1-2	TGTGCCTGGTCAGCGACAGGGGTCGACTATGGCTACACCTTC	CAWSATGVDYGYTF
TRBV6-6	-	18	TRBD1	TRBJ1-3	TGTGCCAGCAGTCCGGACCCGGGACAGGGAAGCTCTGGAAACACCATATATTTT	CASSPDPGQGSSGNTIYF
TRBV2	-	10	-	TRBJ1-1	TGTGCCAGCTCTATCGGTGAAGCTTTCTTT	CASSIGEAFF
TRBV6-6	-	16	-	TRBJ1-4	TGTGCCAGCAGTTCCCTCTTTACAGCAACTAATGAAAAACTGTTTTTT	CASSSLFTATNEKLFF
TRBV29-1	few	14	TRBD2	TRBJ2-1	TGCAGCGCACAAGCGGGAGGCCTCCAGGGTGAGCAGTTCTTC	CSAQAGGLQGEQFF
TRBV6-5	-	15	TRBD1	TRBJ1-5	TGTGCCAGCAGTTCGAGCCGGACAGGCACTCAGCCCCAGCATTTT	CASSSSRTGTQPQHF
TRBV6-5	-	13	-	TRBJ2-7	TGTGCCAGGGCCCGGACCAGAAAGTACGAGCAGTACTTC	CARARTRKYEQYF
TRBV6-6	once	14	-	TRBJ1-4	TGTGCCAGCAGTATCCAAGAGCTCCGAGAAAAACTGTTTTTT	CASSIQELREKLFF
TRBV19	-	13	-	TRBJ2-2	TGTGCCAGTAGTGAAACAGTCACCGGGGAGCTGTTTTTT	CASSETVTGELFF
TRBV7-9	few	14	-	TRBJ2-1	TGTGCCAGCAGCTTAGTAAGGACCTACAATGAGCAGTTCTTC	CASSLVRTYNEQFF
TRBV11-3	-	12	-	TRBJ2-5	TGTGCCAGCAGCCTCGACGGGGAGACCCAGTACTTC	CASSLDGETQYF
TRBV29-1	-	14	TRBD1	TRBJ1-2	TGCAGCGTTGAAGTCGGGACAGGGGAGGCCAGCTACACCTTC	CSVEVGTGEASYTF
TRBV15	-	15	-	TRBJ1-2	TGTGCCACCAGCAGAGAGGGGGTAACTAACTATGGCTACACCTTC	CATSREGVTNYGYTF
TRBV30	-	14	TRBD2	TRBJ2-3	TGTGCCTGGAGTACTAGCGCCAGCACAGATACGCAGTATTTT	CAWSTSASTDTQYF
TRBV19	-	14	-	TRBJ2-5	TGTGCCAGTCGACCCGGACACGCCCAAGAGACCCAGTACTTC	CASRPGHAQETQYF
TRBV11-3	-	14	-	TRBJ2-7	TGTGCCAGCAGCTTGGGAGCAGCCTCCTACGAGCAGTACTTC	CASSLGAASYEQYF
TRBV21-1	-	15	-	TRBJ2-1	TGTGCCAGCAGCACCAGCCGGACCTCCTACAATGAGCAGTTCTTC	CASSTSRTSYNEQFF
TRBV11-2	-	14	TRBD1	TRBJ2-5	TGTGCCAGCAGCCGGGGACAGGGACAAGAGACCCAGTACTTC	CASSRGQGQETQYF
TRBV10-3	-	13	TRBD2	TRBJ2-7	TGTGCCATCAAGGGGACGGGAGGCTACGAGCAGTACTTC	CAIKGTGGYEQYF
TRBV3-1/TRBV3-2	once	14	-	TRBJ1-2	TGTGCCAGCTCTAGGTTCAGGACCTCTTATGGCTACACCTTC	CASSRFRTSYGYTF
TRBV29-1	-	13	TRBD2	TRBJ2-1	TGCAGCGTTGCGGGACTAGCGTTGCATGAGCAGTTCTTC	CSVAGLALHEQFF
TRBV19	-	16	TRBD1	TRBJ2-5	TGTGCCAGTAGTAATGCCGGGACAGGGGATTTCGAGACCCAGTACTTC	CASSNAGTGDFETQYF
TRBV6-2/TRBV6-3	-	13	-	TRBJ1-2	TGTGCCAGCAGTTATCCGGACCCCTATGGCTACACCTTC	CASSYPDPYGYTF
TRBV4-1	few	16	-	TRBJ1-1	TGCGCCAGCAGCCAAGATTTCGGGGTCTCGGACACTGAAGCTTTCTTT	CASSQDFGVSDTEAFF
TRBV19	-	17	TRBD1	TRBJ1-2	TGTGCCAGTAGTAGCTCCCCCCCAGCAGGGGGGGGCTATGGCTACACCTTC	CASSSSPPAGGGYGYTF
TRBV18	-	17	-	TRBJ1-5	TGTGCCAGCTCACCACCGGGACTCTCGATGGGCAATCAGCCCCAGCATTTT	CASSPPGLSMGNQPQHF